These 3 T cell receptor beta chains originate from one sample sequenced in a study of blood T cell repertoires in COVID-19 (dated by TCRdb to 2020 to 2022). Library preparation used the immunoSEQ multiplex PCR assay. TCRdb's version of the immuneACCESS table is confined to in-frame rearrangements and falls short of the full clone set. An unresolved V gene accounts for under half of the shortfall where checked; the remainder is of unknown origin. Present in this sample are about 220,000 clones, 75% to 90% of which were seen just once. The ten largest clones capture over 3% of the sample. Sequencing was performed on PBMCs or T cells enriched from blood (not recorded which). All receptors come from a woman in her forties with acute COVID-19.

The DNA for the CDR3 is TGTGCCAGTAGTGCAGGGGGAAAGAACTATGGCTACACCTTC. Amino acids: CASSAGGKNYGYTF. The genes are TRBV19 and TRBJ1-2; 7 bases match TRBD1. Germline CDR1 reads LNHDA; CDR2 reads SQIVND (reference sequence). The CDR3 consists of 14 residues. With 5 bases clipped from V and 2 bases from J, the junction kept 5 bases outside the gene matches.

This chain joins TRBV24-1 and TRBJ2-5, with 9 bases identical to TRBD2. From germline, CDR1 is KGHDR and CDR2 SFDVKD. The CDR3 has 14 amino acids. After removal of 4 bases from V and 3 bases from J, the junction contained 2 bases not matched to a gene. The CDR3 nucleotides read TGTGCCACCAGTGAGGGGACTAGCAAAGAGACCCAGTACTTC. It encodes CATSEGTSKETQYF.

This chain connects TRBV9 to TRBJ1-3; D remains unclear. CDR1 is SGDLS, CDR2 YYNGEE, per germline. The V end lost 1 base, the J end lost 4 bases, and 15 bases lay between the germline ends. The CDR3 consists of 16 residues. In nucleotides, the CDR3 is TGTGCCAGCAGCGTACAGTCGGGAGGATCAGGAAACACCATATATTTT. This gives the protein CASSVQSGGSGNTIYF. Together with reference TRBV9 and TRBJ1-3, the CDR3 gives the full variable domain: DSGVTQTPKHLITATGQRVTLRCSPRSGDLSVYWYQQSLDQGLQFLIQYYNGEERAKGNILERFSAQQFPDLHSELNLSSLELGDSALYFCASSVQSGGSGNTIYFGEGSWLTVV.